A single sample gave rise to the 2 T cell receptor beta chains below, sequenced in a study of T cell repertoires in cytomegalovirus infection. Via MiXCR, TCRdb re-called the reads, giving one row per CDR3 protein. The sample has about 530,000 distinct CDR3 sequences; about a quarter are singletons. The source material was PBMCs. The receptors stem from a human donor in good health (CMV status not recorded). Some clones in this sample may be carry-over from other donors' samples.

The chain uses TRBV7-6 and TRBJ2-1; maybe TRBD2 (5 bases). Trimming took 5 bases from V and 6 from J, leaving 20 bases between them. Germline V gene data show CDR1 as SGHVS and CDR2 as FNYEAQ. The CDR3 runs to 16 residues. CDR3 nucleotide sequence: TGTGCCAGCAGCCGAGAGGTAGGACTCTTCGGCAATGAGCAGTTCTTC. Residues: CASSREVGLFGNEQFF.

The chain carries TRBV6-6 and TRBJ1-2; D is undetermined. This CDR3 is built from 17 residues. Trimming took 5 bases from V and 0 from J, leaving 19 bases between them. The germline V gene has CDR1 MNHNY and CDR2 SVGAGI (reference sequence). The CDR3 sequence is CASSDTVNRRANYGYTF. Written as DNA, the CDR3 is TGTGCCAGCAGTGACACCGTTAATCGAAGAGCTAACTATGGCTACACCTTC.